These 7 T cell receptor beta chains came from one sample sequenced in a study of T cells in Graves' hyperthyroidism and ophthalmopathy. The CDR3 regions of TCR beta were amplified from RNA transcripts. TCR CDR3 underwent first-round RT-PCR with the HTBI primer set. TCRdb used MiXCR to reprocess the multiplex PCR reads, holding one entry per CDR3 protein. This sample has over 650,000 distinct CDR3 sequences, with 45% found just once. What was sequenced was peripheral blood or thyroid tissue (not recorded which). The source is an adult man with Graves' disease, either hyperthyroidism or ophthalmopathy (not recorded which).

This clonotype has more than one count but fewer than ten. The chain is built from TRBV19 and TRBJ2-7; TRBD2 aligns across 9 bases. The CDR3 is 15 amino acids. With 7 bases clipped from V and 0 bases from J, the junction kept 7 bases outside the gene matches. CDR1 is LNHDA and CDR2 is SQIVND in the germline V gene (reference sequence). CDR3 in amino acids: CASMDETSGSYEQYF. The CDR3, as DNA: TGTGCCAGTATGGACGAGACTAGCGGCTCCTACGAGCAGTACTTC.

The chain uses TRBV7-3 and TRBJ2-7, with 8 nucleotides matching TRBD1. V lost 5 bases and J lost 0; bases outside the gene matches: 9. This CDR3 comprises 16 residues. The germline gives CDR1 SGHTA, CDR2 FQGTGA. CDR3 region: CASSTGRTGSSYEQYF. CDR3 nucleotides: TGTGCCAGCAGCACCGGCCGGACAGGGAGCTCCTACGAGCAGTACTTC. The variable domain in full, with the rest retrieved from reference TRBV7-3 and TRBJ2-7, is GAGVSQTPSNKVTEKGKYVELRCDPISGHTALYWYRQSLGQGPEFLIYFQGTGAADDSGLPNDRFFAVRPEGSVSTLKIQRTERGDSAVYLCASSTGRTGSSYEQYFGPGTRLTVT.

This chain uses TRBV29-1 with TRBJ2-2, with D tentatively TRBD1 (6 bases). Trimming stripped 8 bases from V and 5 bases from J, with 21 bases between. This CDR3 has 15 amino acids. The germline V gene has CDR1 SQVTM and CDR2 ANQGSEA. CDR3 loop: CSISTGGRGTGELFF. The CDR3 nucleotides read TGCAGCATTTCTACAGGCGGCAGGGGAACCGGGGAGCTGTTTTTT.

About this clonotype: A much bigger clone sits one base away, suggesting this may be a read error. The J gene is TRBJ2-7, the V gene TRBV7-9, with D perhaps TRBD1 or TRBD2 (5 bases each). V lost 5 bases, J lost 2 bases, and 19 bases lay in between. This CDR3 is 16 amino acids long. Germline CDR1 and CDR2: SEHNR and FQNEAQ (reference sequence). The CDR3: CASSPRDGRSAYEQYF. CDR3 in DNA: TGTGCCAGCAGCCCACGGGACGGCAGAAGCGCCTACGAGCAGTACTTC.

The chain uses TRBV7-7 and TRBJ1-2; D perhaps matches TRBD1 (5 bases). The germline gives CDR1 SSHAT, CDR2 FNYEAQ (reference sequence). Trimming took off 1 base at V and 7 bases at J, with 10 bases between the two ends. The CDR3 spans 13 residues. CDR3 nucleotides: TGTGCCAGCAGCTTAGTGGGGCGAGGTGGCTACACCTTC. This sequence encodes CASSLVGRGGYTF.

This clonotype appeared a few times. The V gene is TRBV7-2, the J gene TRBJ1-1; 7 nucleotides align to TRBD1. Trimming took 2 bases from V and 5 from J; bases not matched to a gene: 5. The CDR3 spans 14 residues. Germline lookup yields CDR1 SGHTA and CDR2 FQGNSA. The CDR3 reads CASSLTTGVTEAFF. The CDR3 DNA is TGTGCCAGCAGCTTAACTACAGGGGTTACTGAAGCTTTCTTT. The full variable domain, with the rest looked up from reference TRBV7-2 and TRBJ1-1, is GAGVSQSPSNKVTEKGKDVELRCDPISGHTALYWYRQSLGQGLEFLIYFQGNSAPDKSGLPSDRFSAERTGGSVSTLTIQRTQQEDSAVYLCASSLTTGVTEAFFGQGTRLTVV.

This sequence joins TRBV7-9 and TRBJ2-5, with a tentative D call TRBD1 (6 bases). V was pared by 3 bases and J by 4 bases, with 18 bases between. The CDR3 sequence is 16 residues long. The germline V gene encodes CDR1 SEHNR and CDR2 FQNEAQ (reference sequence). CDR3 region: CASSLNRASVGETQYF. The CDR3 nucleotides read TGTGCCAGCAGCTTGAACAGGGCTTCGGTTGGAGAGACCCAGTACTTC.